This T cell receptor beta chain was observed in a study of cytomegalovirus exposure and HLA in healthy donors. General observations from the study: The study listed roughly 160 cytomegalovirus-associated TCR beta chains.

Comments on this clone: The antigen is not known.

Primers for the PCR totalled 60 Vbeta and 13 Jbeta. Clones were sequenced by immunoSEQ multiplex PCR, and TCRdb holds only the in-frame ones, with some missing. The sample has 150,000 to 200,000 clones, roughly 77% seen once. V lost 1 base, J lost 2 bases, and 12 bases lay in between. The CDR3 is 17 amino acids. The receptor was isolated from a woman under 30 in good health and CMV-seronegative. The sample taken for sequencing was PBMCs. The chain joins TRBV23-1 to TRBJ2-6, with TRBD1 as a possible D gene (7 bases). TRBV23-1 is assigned to the ORF class and has an uncertain function. As DNA, the CDR3 is TGCGCCAGCAGTCAATTGAGGAGGGGGCCTGGGGCCAACGTCCTGACTTTC. Translated: CASSQLRRGPGANVLTF.